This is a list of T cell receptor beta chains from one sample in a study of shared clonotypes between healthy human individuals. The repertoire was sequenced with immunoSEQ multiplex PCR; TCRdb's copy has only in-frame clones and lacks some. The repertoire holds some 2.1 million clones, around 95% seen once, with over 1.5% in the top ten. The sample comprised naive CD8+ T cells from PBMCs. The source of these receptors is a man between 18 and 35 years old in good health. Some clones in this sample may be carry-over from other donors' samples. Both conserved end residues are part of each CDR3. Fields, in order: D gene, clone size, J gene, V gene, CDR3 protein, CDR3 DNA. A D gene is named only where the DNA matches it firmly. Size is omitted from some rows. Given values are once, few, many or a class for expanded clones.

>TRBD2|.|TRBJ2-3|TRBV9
CASSARLAGVSDTQYF
TGTGCCAGCAGCGCACGACTAGCGGGAGTCTCAGATACGCAGTATTTT
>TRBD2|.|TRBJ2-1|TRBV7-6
CASSLLGLADANNEQFF
TGTGCCAGCAGCTTATTAGGACTAGCGGACGCAAACAATGAGCAGTTCTTC
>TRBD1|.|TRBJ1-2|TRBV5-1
CASSYTTGDGYTF
TGCGCCAGCAGCTATACGACAGGGGATGGCTACACCTTC
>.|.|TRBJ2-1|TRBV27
CASSPSGGSDEQFF
TGTGCCAGCAGCCCCTCGGGGGGCAGCGATGAGCAGTTCTTC
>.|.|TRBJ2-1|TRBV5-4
CASSLSLNEQFF
TGTGCCAGCAGCCTCTCGCTCAATGAGCAGTTCTTC
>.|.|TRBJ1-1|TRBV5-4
CASRSPGTAEAFF
TGTGCCAGCAGGTCACCGGGCACAGCTGAAGCTTTCTTT
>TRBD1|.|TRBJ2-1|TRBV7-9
CASSPSTGGRDNEQFF
TGTGCCAGCAGCCCATCGACAGGGGGCCGGGACAATGAGCAGTTCTTC
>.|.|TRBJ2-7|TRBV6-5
CASTGRAYEQYF
TGTGCCAGCACAGGGCGAGCCTACGAGCAGTACTTC
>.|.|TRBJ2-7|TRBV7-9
CASSHGTRTYEQYF
TGTGCCAGCAGCCATGGGACTCGGACCTACGAGCAGTACTTC
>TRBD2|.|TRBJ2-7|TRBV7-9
CASSLPPSGSIHEQYF
TGTGCCAGCAGCCTGCCCCCCAGCGGGAGTATCCACGAGCAGTACTTC
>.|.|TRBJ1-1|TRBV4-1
CASSLRGGNTEAFF
TGCGCCAGCAGCCTTAGGGGGGGCAACACTGAAGCTTTCTTT
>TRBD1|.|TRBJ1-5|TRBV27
CASSKGTGVNQPQHF
TGTGCCAGCAGTAAGGGGACAGGGGTTAATCAGCCCCAGCATTTT
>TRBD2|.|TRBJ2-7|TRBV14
CASSQGLVFYEQYF
TGTGCCAGCAGCCAGGGACTAGTTTTTTACGAGCAGTACTTC
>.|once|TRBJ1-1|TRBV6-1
CASSEAGYHEDTEAFF
TGTGCCAGCAGTGAAGCGGGCTACCATGAGGACACTGAAGCTTTCTTT
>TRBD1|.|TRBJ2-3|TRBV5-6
CASSLATGWDRDTDTQYF
TGTGCCAGCAGCTTGGCGACAGGTTGGGACAGGGATACAGATACGCAGTATTTT
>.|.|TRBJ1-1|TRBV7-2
CASSSLGGWNTEAFF
TGTGCCAGCAGCTCGCTAGGGGGTTGGAACACTGAAGCTTTCTTT
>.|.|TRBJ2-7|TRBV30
CAWKAGWTDSYEQYF
TGTGCCTGGAAGGCGGGCTGGACAGATAGTTACGAGCAGTACTTC
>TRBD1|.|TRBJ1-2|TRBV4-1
CASSQGQGNGYTF
TGCGCCAGCAGCCAAGGACAGGGGAATGGCTACACCTTC
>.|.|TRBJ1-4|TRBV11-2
CASSFSGGTGEKLFF
TGTGCCAGCAGCTTCTCCGGAGGTACGGGTGAAAAACTGTTTTTT
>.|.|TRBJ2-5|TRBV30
CAWIGSWEETQYF
TGTGCCTGGATCGGGTCCTGGGAAGAGACCCAGTACTTC
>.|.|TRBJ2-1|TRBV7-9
CASTSSTAAGVIGQFF
TGTGCCAGCACCAGCTCGACGGCAGCGGGCGTCATAGGGCAGTTCTTC
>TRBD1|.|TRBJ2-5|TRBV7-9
CASSSSLTGPGETQYF
TGTGCCAGCAGCTCCTCCCTGACAGGGCCGGGGGAGACCCAGTACTTC
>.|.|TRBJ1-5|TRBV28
CASSLLGDQPQHF
TGTGCCAGCAGTTTATTAGGAGATCAGCCCCAGCATTTT
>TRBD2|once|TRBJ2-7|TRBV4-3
CASSQTASGRLVDEQYF
TGCGCCAGCAGCCAGACAGCTAGCGGGAGACTTGTAGACGAGCAGTACTTC
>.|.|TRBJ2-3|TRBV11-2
CASSRTISSTDTQYF
TGTGCCAGCAGCCGGACTATATCTAGCACAGATACGCAGTATTTT
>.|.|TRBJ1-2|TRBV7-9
CASSHEGIANYGYTF
TGTGCCAGCAGCCACGAGGGAATCGCTAACTATGGCTACACCTTC
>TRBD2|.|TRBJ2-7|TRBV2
CASIGQAGREQYF
TGTGCCAGCATCGGTCAGGCCGGGAGGGAGCAGTACTTC
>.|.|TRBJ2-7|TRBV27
CASSPLGTAGSSYEQYF
TGTGCCAGCAGTCCCCTGGGGACGGCGGGGAGCTCCTACGAGCAGTACTTC
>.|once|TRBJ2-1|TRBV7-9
CASSWPGVLNEQFF
TGTGCCAGCAGCTGGCCGGGCGTCCTCAATGAGCAGTTCTTC
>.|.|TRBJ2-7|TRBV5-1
CASSLAEGAPYEQYF
TGCGCCAGCAGCCTCGCGGAGGGGGCCCCCTACGAGCAGTACTTC
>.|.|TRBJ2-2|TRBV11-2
CASSPREGRNTGELFF
TGTGCCAGCAGCCCCAGAGAGGGGCGGAACACCGGGGAGCTGTTTTTT
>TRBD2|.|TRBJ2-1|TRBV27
CASSPSGGYNEQFF
TGTGCCAGCAGCCCTAGCGGGGGATACAATGAGCAGTTCTTC
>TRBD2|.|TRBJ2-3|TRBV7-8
CASSPSPGRAGDTQYF
TGTGCCAGCAGTCCGAGTCCCGGGAGGGCCGGGGATACGCAGTATTTT
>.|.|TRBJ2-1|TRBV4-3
CASSQRGNEQFF
TGCGCCAGCAGCCAACGGGGGAATGAGCAGTTCTTC
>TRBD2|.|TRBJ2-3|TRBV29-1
CSVEWSLAGGNTDTQYF
TGCAGCGTTGAATGGAGTCTAGCGGGAGGAAACACAGATACGCAGTATTTT
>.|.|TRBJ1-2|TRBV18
CASSPPLISLEDGYTF
TGTGCCAGCTCACCACCACTTATATCCCTGGAGGATGGCTACACCTTC
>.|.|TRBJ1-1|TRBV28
CASSLVGGNTEAFF
TGTGCCAGCAGTTTAGTCGGAGGGAACACTGAAGCTTTCTTT
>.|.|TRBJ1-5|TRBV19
CASSIDQAGYSNQPQHF
TGTGCCAGTAGTATAGATCAGGCAGGGTATAGCAATCAGCCCCAGCATTTT
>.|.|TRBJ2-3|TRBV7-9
CASSQPGMHTDTQYF
TGTGCCAGCAGCCAACCCGGGATGCACACAGATACGCAGTATTTT
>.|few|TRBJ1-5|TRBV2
CASSELWGANNQPQHF
TGTGCCAGCAGTGAGCTATGGGGGGCCAACAATCAGCCCCAGCATTTT
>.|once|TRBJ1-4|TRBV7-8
CASSRRQDNEKLFF
TGTGCCAGCAGCCGGCGACAAGATAATGAAAAACTGTTTTTT
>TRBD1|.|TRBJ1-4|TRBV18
CASSPSRGTGDDGGEKLFF
TGTGCCAGCTCACCCTCTCGGGGGACAGGGGACGACGGTGGGGAAAAACTGTTTTTT
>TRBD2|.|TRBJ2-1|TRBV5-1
CATWEKRLAGGSYNEQFF
TGCGCCACCTGGGAAAAAAGACTAGCGGGGGGCTCCTACAATGAGCAGTTCTTC
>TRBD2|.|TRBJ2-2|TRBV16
CASSQWRESSGELFF
TGTGCCAGCAGCCAATGGCGGGAGAGCTCCGGGGAGCTGTTTTTT
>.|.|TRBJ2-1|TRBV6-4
CASSDSISPPGDEQFF
TGTGCCAGCAGTGACTCGATTTCGCCTCCAGGGGATGAGCAGTTCTTC
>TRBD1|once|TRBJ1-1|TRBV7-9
CASSPTGASTEAFF
TGTGCCAGCAGCCCAACAGGGGCTAGCACTGAAGCTTTCTTT
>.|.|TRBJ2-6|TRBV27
CASRSGANVLTF
TGTGCCAGCAGATCTGGGGCCAACGTCCTGACTTTC
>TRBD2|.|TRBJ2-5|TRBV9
CASSLSSGGGETQYF
TGTGCCAGCAGTCTCTCCTCGGGAGGAGGAGAGACCCAGTACTTC
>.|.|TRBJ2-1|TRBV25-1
CASSEDFGVEQFF
TGTGCCAGCAGTGAAGACTTTGGGGTAGAGCAGTTCTTC
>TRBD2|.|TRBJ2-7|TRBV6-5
CASSYSAGADDEQYF
TGTGCCAGCAGTTACTCTGCGGGAGCCGACGACGAGCAGTACTTC
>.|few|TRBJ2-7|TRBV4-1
CASSSRTGIYEQYF
TGCGCCAGCAGCTCACGAACAGGGATCTACGAGCAGTACTTC
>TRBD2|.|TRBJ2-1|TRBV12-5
CASGPTSGGRNEQFF
TGTGCTAGTGGTCCAACTAGCGGGGGCCGGAATGAGCAGTTCTTC
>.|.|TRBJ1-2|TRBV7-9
CASSSIPGLNPYGYTF
TGTGCCAGCAGTTCCATCCCGGGACTCAACCCCTATGGCTACACCTTC
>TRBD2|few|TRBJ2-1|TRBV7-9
CASRGLADSYNEQFF
TGTGCCAGCAGGGGACTAGCGGACTCCTACAATGAGCAGTTCTTC
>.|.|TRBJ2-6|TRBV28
CASSFRAGFSGANVLTF
TGTGCCAGCAGTTTTAGGGCGGGGTTCTCTGGGGCCAACGTCCTGACTTTC
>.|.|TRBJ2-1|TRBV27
CASSLSGGIVYNEQFF
TGTGCCAGCAGTTTATCGGGCGGGATCGTGTACAATGAGCAGTTCTTC
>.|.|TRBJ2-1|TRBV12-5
CASGSQQGGEQFF
TGTGCTAGTGGTTCACAACAGGGTGGTGAGCAGTTCTTC
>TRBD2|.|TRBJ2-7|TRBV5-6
CASSLRWSSGREYEQYF
TGTGCCAGCAGCTTGAGGTGGTCTAGCGGGAGGGAGTACGAGCAGTACTTC